This entry is about one TCR beta chain. The run of the v3.0 immunoSEQ assay was at survey level. Sequenced by immunoSEQ multiplex PCR; TCRdb stores in-frame clones only, minus some. In the table there are about 27,000 clones, roughly 82% of which are singletons. These data come from a study of long-term antiretroviral therapy in people with HIV. Trimming removed 6 bases at V and 12 bases at J, with 18 bases between. From germline, CDR1 is MNHNS and CDR2 SASEGT. The CDR3 has 12 residues. The chain couples TRBV6-1 to TRBJ2-7, with D perhaps TRBD1 or TRBD2 (5 bases each). Specimen: unsorted PBMCs, collected 0.8 years before starting antiretroviral therapy. The sequence derives from a man between 18 and 35 years old with HIV. DNA for the CDR3: TGTGCCAGCAGCCCGGGACCGTCTTGGCTGTACTTC. Translated, it gives CASSPGPSWLYF.